This TCR beta chain was identified in a study of cytomegalovirus exposure and HLA in healthy donors. Findings and limits, study-wide: For TCR beta chains, V- and J-gene trimming was later linked to a missense DCLRE1C variant.

The PCR ran on 60 Vbeta and 13 Jbeta primers. Assay: immunoSEQ multiplex PCR; the TCRdb copy retains only in-frame clones and omits some. The profile shows approximately 150,000 clones, over 60% of them singletons. Points on this clone: The antigen is undetermined.

The length of the CDR3 is 11 residues. Germline V gives CDR1 DFQATT, CDR2 SNEGSKA (reference sequence). Between the trimmed V and J ends, which lost 0 bases and 3 bases, there was a span of 3 bases. The genes are TRBV20-1 and TRBJ2-7; D gene uncertain. Sequenced sample: PBMCs. The sequence was collected from a male donor in good health and CMV-seronegative. The CDR3 loop reads CSARDFYEQYF. DNA for the CDR3: TGCAGTGCTAGAGACTTCTACGAGCAGTACTTC.